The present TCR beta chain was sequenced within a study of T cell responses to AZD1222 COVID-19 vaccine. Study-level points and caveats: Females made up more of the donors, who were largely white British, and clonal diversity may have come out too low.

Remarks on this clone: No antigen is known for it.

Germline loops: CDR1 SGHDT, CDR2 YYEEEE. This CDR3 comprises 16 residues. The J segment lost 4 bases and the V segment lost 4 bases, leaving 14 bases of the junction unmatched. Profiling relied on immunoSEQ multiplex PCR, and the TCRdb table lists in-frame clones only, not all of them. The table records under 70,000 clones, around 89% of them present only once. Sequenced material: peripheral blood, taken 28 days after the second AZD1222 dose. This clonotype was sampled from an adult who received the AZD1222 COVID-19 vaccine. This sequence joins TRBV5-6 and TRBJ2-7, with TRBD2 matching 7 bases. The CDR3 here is CASSPLLARGMYEQYF. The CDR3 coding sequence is TGTGCCAGCAGCCCCCTACTAGCGAGGGGTATGTACGAGCAGTACTTC.